This T cell receptor beta chain was profiled in a study of Ad26.COV2.S vaccination and SARS-CoV-2 variants. Turning to the study itself: Donor was assigned to the Ad26.COV2.S arm of trial COV1001. Participants got Ad26.COV2.S intramuscularly, once or twice 56 days apart. The study, taken as a whole, reports: Vaccinees and placebo recipients showed similar non-spike TCR breadth. It was vaccine recipients, not placebo recipients, who had the higher spike-specific TCR breadth.

TCRdb keeps only in-frame clones here, not all; method: immunoSEQ multiplex PCR. The data hold about 350,000 clones, with 70% to 90% observed a single time. The germline gives CDR1 MNHNY, CDR2 SVGAGI (reference sequence). V shed 4 bases and J shed 7 bases, with 20 bases lying between them. The CDR3 loop spans 16 amino acids. Treatment given: 19 received Ad26.COV2.S at low or high dose, single or two shots; 5 received placebo; per-sample allocation not given. On day 63 after the first injection, vaccine and placebo recipients gave samples. On this clone itself: Its matching antigen is unknown.

The sample was peripheral blood, taken in a trial of Ad26.COV2.S vaccine versus placebo. This TCR was sampled from a person between 18 and 59 years old who received the Ad26.COV2.S COVID-19 vaccine or a placebo. The chain joins TRBV6-6 to TRBJ2-1, with D perhaps matching TRBD2 (6 bases). CDR3 sequence: CASSSGTQEHRNEQFF. CDR3 coding DNA: TGTGCCAGCAGTTCCGGGACTCAAGAACATAGGAATGAGCAGTTCTTC.